The entry that follows covers one TCR beta chain sequence. Its antigen is unidentified. Looked up from germline, CDR1 is SNHLY and CDR2 is FYNNEI. The CDR3 is 15 amino acids. V gave up 2 bases and J gave up 6 bases; unmatched junction bases: 10. 13 Jbeta primers and 60 Vbeta primers were used for the PCR. As originally analysed: Unique TCR beta chains totaled roughly 81 million in a later count, with approximately 11 million of them shared. Assay used: immunoSEQ multiplex PCR; TCRdb lists only in-frame clones, some missing. The DNA was the basis for D and trimming; V, J and clone size are from that table. Of roughly 120,000 clones in the sample, 80% were seen once. The data belong to a study of cytomegalovirus exposure and HLA in healthy donors. Study-level points and caveats: There were around 160 TCR beta chains listed as cytomegalovirus-associated. Sequencing likely generated an artifact that appeared as a cluster of highly shared sequence variants.

Sequencing used PBMCs. The chain links TRBV2 to TRBJ2-7; 7 nucleotides agree with TRBD1. This clonotype was obtained from a male donor in good health and CMV-seronegative. In nucleotides, the CDR3 is TGTGCCAGCAGTGAATTCCCCACCGACAGGGTCGAGCAGTACTTC. Encoded protein: CASSEFPTDRVEQYF.